This is a list of T cell receptor beta chains from one sample in a study of early T cells in non-severe SARS-CoV-2 infection. TCRdb passed the 5' RACE reads through MiXCR, listing each CDR3 protein once. This table has roughly 80,000 distinct CDR3 sequences, more than 13% appearing once. The sequencing input was whole blood. The receptors shown here come from an adult who was a healthcare worker with PCR-confirmed SARS-CoV-2 infection or an uninfected control (not recorded which). Each CDR3 is given with its conserved first and last residue. A D gene is named only where the DNA matches it firmly. Some rows have no size entry. The others give once, few or many, or a class for an expanded clone.

abundance: .
j_gene: TRBJ1-4
len: 11
d_gene: .
v_gene: TRBV12-5
CDR3aa: CASAYPYKLFF
CDR3nt: TGTGCTAGCGCCTATCCCTACAAACTGTTTTTT

abundance: many
j_gene: TRBJ1-4
len: 18
d_gene: TRBD1
v_gene: TRBV19
CDR3aa: CASRINMDRGRAAEKLFF
CDR3nt: TGTGCCAGTAGGATAAACATGGACAGGGGAAGAGCGGCTGAAAAACTGTTTTTT

abundance: few
j_gene: TRBJ2-2
len: 18
d_gene: .
v_gene: TRBV2
CDR3aa: CASSEALGFYANTGELFF
CDR3nt: TGTGCCAGCAGTGAAGCGCTAGGGTTCTACGCGAACACCGGGGAGCTGTTTTTT

abundance: few
j_gene: TRBJ2-7
len: 14
d_gene: .
v_gene: TRBV18
CDR3aa: CASSPARKAHEQYF
CDR3nt: TGTGCCAGCTCACCGGCAAGGAAGGCCCACGAGCAGTACTTC

abundance: many
j_gene: TRBJ2-7
len: 15
d_gene: TRBD2
v_gene: TRBV6-6
CDR3aa: CASTPTSPVSYEQYF
CDR3nt: TGTGCCAGCACCCCGACTAGCCCCGTTTCCTACGAGCAGTACTTC

abundance: few
j_gene: TRBJ2-1
len: 17
d_gene: TRBD2
v_gene: TRBV5-1
CDR3aa: CASSLYGVNGGGNEQFF
CDR3nt: TGCGCCAGCAGCTTGTACGGCGTGAATGGCGGGGGGAATGAGCAGTTCTTC

abundance: few
j_gene: TRBJ2-1
len: 11
d_gene: .
v_gene: TRBV5-1
CDR3aa: CASQGFTEQFF
CDR3nt: TGCGCCAGTCAGGGGTTTACTGAGCAGTTCTTC

abundance: .
j_gene: TRBJ1-5
len: 17
d_gene: .
v_gene: TRBV6-2/TRBV6-3
CDR3aa: CASSYPYFDTTNQPQHF
CDR3nt: TGTGCCAGCAGTTACCCCTACTTCGACACCACCAATCAGCCCCAGCATTTT

abundance: .
j_gene: TRBJ1-4
len: 16
d_gene: .
v_gene: TRBV11-2
CDR3aa: CASSLADGPTNEKLFF
CDR3nt: TGTGCCAGCAGCTTAGCGGACGGACCAACTAATGAAAAACTGTTTTTT

abundance: few
j_gene: TRBJ2-2
len: 13
d_gene: .
v_gene: TRBV14
CDR3aa: CASSQDLVGELFF
CDR3nt: TGTGCCAGCAGCCAAGATCTGGTCGGGGAGCTGTTTTTT

abundance: many
j_gene: TRBJ2-3
len: 15
d_gene: .
v_gene: TRBV7-8
CDR3aa: CASARLPASTDTQYF
CDR3nt: TGTGCCAGCGCCCGACTACCGGCTAGCACAGATACGCAGTATTTT

abundance: .
j_gene: TRBJ2-3
len: 15
d_gene: TRBD2
v_gene: TRBV7-9
CDR3aa: CASSSGLGATDTQYF
CDR3nt: TGTGCCAGCAGCTCGGGACTAGGGGCCACAGATACGCAGTATTTT